One TCR beta chain is described in this entry. As yet, its antigen is unknown. The V end was cut by 7 bases, the J end by 0 bases, with 5 bases between. Germline CDR1 DFQATT, CDR2 SNEGSKA (reference sequence). This CDR3 contains 11 residues. Profiling relied on immunoSEQ multiplex PCR, and the TCRdb table lists in-frame clones only, not all of them. Counted here are about a thousand clones, roughly 89% occurring once; the ten biggest clones make up roughly 10%. The data belong to a study of T cells and Merkel cell carcinoma outcomes. Study outcomes and limitations: Repertoire plus T-cell density reportedly predicted Merkel cell carcinoma outcomes.

The TCR was taken from a human donor with Merkel cell carcinoma. The rearrangement joins TRBV20-1 to TRBJ2-3; D not resolved. Sample: tumor tissue from Merkel cell carcinoma. The CDR3, as DNA: TGCAGTGTTCGTAGCACAGATACGCAGTATTTT. Amino acids: CSVRSTDTQYF.